The 9 T cell receptor beta chains in this list originate from one sample, sequenced in a study of blood T cell repertoires in COVID-19. Sequenced by immunoSEQ multiplex PCR; TCRdb stores in-frame clones only, minus some. This sample has under 200,000 clones, with about 89% found just once. Sample: peripheral blood. Every receptor here comes from an older man with acute or convalescent COVID-19.

This clone turned up a few times. The chain combines TRBV7-2 with TRBJ1-3, with no clear D. The CDR3 runs to 15 residues. Germline V gene data show CDR1 as SGHTA and CDR2 as FQGNSA. V lost 5 bases, J lost 0 bases, and 11 bases lay in between. DNA for the CDR3: TGTGCCAGCAGCGCGCGACTGATCTCTGGAAACACCATATATTTT. This translates into CASSARLISGNTIYF.

This clone was counted a few times. The chain employs TRBV20-1 and TRBJ1-1; D may be TRBD1 (5 bases). Trimming pared 4 bases from V and 10 bases from J, leaving 13 bases between. The CDR3 totals 11 residues. Looked up from germline, CDR1 is DFQATT and CDR2 is SNEGSKA (reference sequence). CDR3 residues: CSAIWGERAFF. In DNA, the CDR3 is TGCAGTGCTATTTGGGGCGAGAGAGCTTTCTTT.

This chain links TRBV27 with TRBJ2-2; D is ambiguous. Trimming took off 5 bases at V and 7 bases at J, with 17 bases between the two ends. The CDR3 spans 15 residues. The germline V gene encodes CDR1 MNHEY and CDR2 SMNVEV (reference sequence). As DNA, the CDR3 is TGTGCCAGCAGTGCCCCGAGTTTGGCGGACGGGGAGCTGTTTTTT. Protein product: CASSAPSLADGELFF.

This clone was counted a single time. J is TRBJ2-7 and V is TRBV2; the D gene is possibly TRBD1 (7 bases). CDR1 and CDR2 (germline): SNHLY, FYNNEI. The CDR3 is 15 residues long. Between the trimmed V and J ends, which lost 2 bases and 3 bases, there was a span of 14 bases. As DNA, the CDR3 is TGTGCCAGCAGTGAATTAATGCAGGGGGGCTACGAGCAGTACTTC. This translates into CASSELMQGGYEQYF.

The chain employs TRBV5-1 and TRBJ2-1, with D tentatively TRBD1 (6 bases). Germline values: CDR1 SGHRS, CDR2 YFSETQ. The CDR3 is 15 amino acids. V lost 4 bases to trimming and J lost 6 bases, with 17 bases between them. CDR3 sequence reads: CASSKGDTHPNEQFF. In nucleotides, the CDR3 is TGCGCCAGCAGCAAGGGGGACACGCACCCCAATGAGCAGTTCTTC.

This rearrangement joins TRBV20-1 to TRBJ2-3; no definite D call. The germline V gene has CDR1 DFQATT and CDR2 SNEGSKA (reference sequence). Between the trimmed V and J ends, which lost 3 bases and 5 bases, there was a span of 9 bases. The CDR3 has 12 residues. For the CDR3, the DNA is TGCAGTGCTAGTCGAGTTGGAGATACGCAGTATTTT. It encodes CSASRVGDTQYF.

The J gene is TRBJ1-5, the V gene TRBV7-2; no firm D call. Trimming removed 2 bases at V and 6 bases at J, with 11 bases between. This CDR3 has 14 amino acids. Germline assignment: CDR1 SGHTA and CDR2 FQGNSA. The CDR3 sequence: CASSLRGVGQPQHF. The CDR3 nucleotides are TGTGCCAGCAGCTTAAGAGGAGTGGGTCAGCCCCAGCATTTT.

The J gene is TRBJ2-7, the V gene TRBV28, with a possible D match to TRBD2 (5 bases). Germline CDR1 reads MDHEN; CDR2 reads SYDVKM. This CDR3 comprises 13 residues. Trimming left V 5 bases short and J 3 bases short, with 11 bases between. CDR3: CASSHGESYEQYF. CDR3 in DNA: TGTGCCAGCAGTCATGGGGAGAGCTACGAGCAGTACTTC. The entire variable domain, with the rest obtained from reference TRBV28 and TRBJ2-7, is as follows: DVKVTQSSRYLVKRTGEKVFLECVQDMDHENMFWYRQDPGLGLRLIYFSYDVKMKEKGDIPEGYSVSREKKERFSLILESASTNQTSMYLCASSHGESYEQYFGPGTRLTVT.

The chain recombines TRBV27 with TRBJ2-1, with 7 bases identical to TRBD2. Per the germline V gene, CDR1 is MNHEY and CDR2 is SMNVEV (reference sequence). The length of the CDR3 is 16 residues. V was pared by 4 bases and J by 5 bases, with 11 bases of the junction left unmatched. Here the CDR3 reads CASSSLPRGTDNEQFF. CDR3 sequence (DNA): TGTGCCAGCAGTTCCCTACCGCGGGGGACGGACAATGAGCAGTTCTTC.